Each of the 7 T cell receptor beta chains below was sequenced from the same sample in a study of T cells after yellow fever vaccination. One entry per CDR3 protein results from TCRdb running MiXCR on the 5' RACE reads. The sample lists 300,000 to 450,000 distinct CDR3 sequences, 8.1% occurring once. This specimen consisted of PBMCs, obtained around 45 days after the first yellow fever vaccination. The receptors here all came from a man between 18 and 35 years old who received the YFV17D yellow fever vaccine.

The V call is TRBV6-6, the J call TRBJ2-2; D unclear. CDR1 MNHNY and CDR2 SVGAGI come from the germline V gene (reference sequence). The CDR3 extends over 13 amino acids. V was pared by 5 bases and J by 7 bases, with 11 bases between. For the CDR3, the DNA is TGTGCCAGCAGTCACCCGGGCGTCGGGGAGCTGTTTTTT. Protein: CASSHPGVGELFF.

This clonotype was counted only a few times. This chain links TRBV6-5 with TRBJ2-3; TRBD2 matches 8 bases. This CDR3 is built from 13 residues. The trim removed 1 base at V and 12 bases at J, leaving 6 bases unmatched. CDR1 MNHEY and CDR2 SVGAGI come from the germline V gene. The CDR3 is CASSYYLRGGQYF. The CDR3 nucleotides are TGTGCCAGCAGTTACTACCTCCGGGGGGGCCAGTATTTT.

In its sample, this clonotype was seen a few times. CDR3 nucleotides: TGTGCCAGCTCACCTCAACGGGTAGATTCTGAAAAACTGTTTTTT. This sequence encodes CASSPQRVDSEKLFF. The chain combines TRBV18 with TRBJ1-4; D not resolved. V lost 3 bases, J lost 7 bases, and 15 bases lay in between. The CDR3 totals 15 residues. Germline CDR1 KGHSH, CDR2 LQKENI.

This clonotype was seen a few times. The rearrangement uses TRBV5-1 and TRBJ1-2, with D unresolved. This CDR3 is 15 amino acids long. The V gene's germline CDR1 is SGHRS and CDR2 YFSETQ. Trimming left V 0 bases short and J 2 bases short, with 11 bases between. CDR3 coding DNA: TGCGCCAGCAGCTTGGAGGGTAACAGCAACTATGGCTACACCTTC. Its translation is CASSLEGNSNYGYTF. Drawing the rest from reference TRBV5-1 and TRBJ1-2, the complete variable domain is KAGVTQTPRYLIKTRGQQVTLSCSPISGHRSVSWYQQTPGQGLQFLFEYFSETQRNKGNFPGRFSGRQFSNSRSEMNVSTLELGDSALYLCASSLEGNSNYGYTFGSGTRLTVV.

J is TRBJ2-7 and V is TRBV21-1; the DNA was not compared with TRBD1, the D call given in the table. TRBV21-1 is an annotated pseudogene. The CDR3 is 14 amino acids. CDR3: CASSSTGTYYEQYV. The DNA for the CDR3 is TGTGCCAGCAGCTCGACAGGGACCTACTACGAGCAGTACGTC.

V and J are TRBV5-6 and TRBJ2-7; 8 nucleotides match TRBD1. V was clipped by 0 bases and J by 6 bases; unmatched bases: 5. This CDR3 has 14 amino acids. Germline CDR1 reads SGHDT; CDR2 reads YYEEEE. The DNA of the CDR3 is TGTGCCAGCAGCTTGGATCAGGGGGCAAGCGAGCAGTACGTC. It is translated as CASSLDQGASEQYV.

Details on this clonotype: Compared with germline, one end of the junction differs, possibly owing to a read error. The chain recombines TRBV19 with TRBJ1-1; weak D call: TRBD1 (5 bases). The CDR3 totals 13 residues. Germline CDR1 reads LNHDA; CDR2 reads SQIVND (reference sequence). The CDR3 reads CASSGVVGTEAIF. The CDR3 coding sequence is TGTGCCAGTTCGGGGGTGGTCGGCACTGAAGCTATCTTT.